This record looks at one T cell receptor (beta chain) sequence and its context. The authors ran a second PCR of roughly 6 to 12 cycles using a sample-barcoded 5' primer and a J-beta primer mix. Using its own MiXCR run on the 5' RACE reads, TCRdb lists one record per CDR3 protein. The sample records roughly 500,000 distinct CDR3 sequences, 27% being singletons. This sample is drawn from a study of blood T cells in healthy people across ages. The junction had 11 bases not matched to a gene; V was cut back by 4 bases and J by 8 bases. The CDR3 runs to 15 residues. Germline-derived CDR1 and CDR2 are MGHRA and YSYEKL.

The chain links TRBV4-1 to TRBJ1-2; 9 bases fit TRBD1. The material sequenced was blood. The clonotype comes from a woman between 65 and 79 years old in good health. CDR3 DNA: TGCGCCAGCAGCCCGACACAGGGGGCGCGTAGGGGCTACACCTTC. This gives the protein CASSPTQGARRGYTF.